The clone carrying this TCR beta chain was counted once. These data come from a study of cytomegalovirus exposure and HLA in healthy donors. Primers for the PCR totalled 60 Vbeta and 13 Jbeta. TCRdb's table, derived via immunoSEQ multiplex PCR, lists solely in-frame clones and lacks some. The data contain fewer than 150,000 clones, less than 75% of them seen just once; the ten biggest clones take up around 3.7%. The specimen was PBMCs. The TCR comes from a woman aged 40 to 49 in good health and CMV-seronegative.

CDR3 sequence reads: CASSVGASSVDTQYF. The CDR3 bases are TGTGCCAGCAGCGTAGGAGCCTCTAGCGTGGATACGCAGTATTTT. The chain links TRBV9 to TRBJ2-3; D perhaps matches TRBD2 (6 bases). Trimming took 0 bases from V and 6 from J, leaving 14 bases between them. CDR1 and CDR2 (germline): SGDLS, YYNGEE. The CDR3 totals 15 residues.